The 31 T cell receptor beta chains reported below all come from one sample, sequenced in a study of read filtering for tumor transcriptome and immune sequencing. The library was built from roughly 400 ng RNA with molecular barcoded adaptors for alpha/delta and beta/gamma chains. One entry per CDR3 protein results from TCRdb running MiXCR on the reads. The table lists over 80,000 distinct CDR3 sequences, roughly 12% of them singletons. The sequenced material came from a population of CD138-negative cells sorted from bone marrow. These receptor sequences come from a donor aged 40 or over with multiple myeloma.

On this clonotype itself: A single base separates this from a much larger clone, so it may be a read error. The genes are TRBV27 and TRBJ2-2, with D possibly being TRBD1 or TRBD2 (5 bases each). The CDR3 runs 11 residues. Per germline, CDR1 MNHEY and CDR2 SMNVEV (reference sequence). CDR3 region: CASQGVGELVF. Here the CDR3 DNA reads TGTGCCAGCCAGGGAGTCGGGGAGCTGGTTTTT.

This clonotype was counted at least ten times. The chain joins TRBV5-1 to TRBJ2-6, with D unclear. This CDR3 has 15 residues. The germline V gene has CDR1 SGHRS and CDR2 YFSETQ. Deletions cut 1 base from V and 0 bases from J, with 5 bases between. DNA of the CDR3: TGCGCCAGCAGCTTGCAGAGCTCTGGGGCCAACGTCCTGACTTTC. It encodes CASSLQSSGANVLTF.

The gene calls are TRBV19 and TRBJ1-2; 9 nucleotides match TRBD1. The length of the CDR3 is 16 residues. CDR1 LNHDA and CDR2 SQIVND come from the germline V gene (reference sequence). V lost 7 bases to trimming and J lost 4 bases; unmatched junction nucleotides: 13. CDR3 protein: CASKARPEGQGYGYTF. Here the CDR3 DNA reads TGTGCCAGTAAGGCGAGACCTGAGGGACAGGGCTATGGCTACACCTTC.

This clonotype was observed at least ten times. The V gene is TRBV29-1, the J gene TRBJ2-2, with 7 bases matching TRBD1. Looked up from germline, CDR1 is SQVTM and CDR2 is ANQGSEA. The CDR3 covers 15 residues. V gave up 0 bases and J gave up 3 bases; unmatched junction bases: 4. CDR3 bases: TGCAGCGTTGAAGATCCGGACAGGTACACCGGGGAGCTGTTTTTT. This translates into CSVEDPDRYTGELFF.

This clonotype appeared a few times. A much larger clone differs from this one at a single base, so this may be a read error. The chain employs TRBV12-3 or TRBV12-4 and TRBJ1-1, with 9 bases fitting TRBD1. The CDR3 runs 14 residues. CDR3 sequence reads: CASGLGQGGTEAFF. The CDR3 region has the DNA TGTGCCAGCGGTTTGGGACAGGGTGGGACTGAAGCTTTCTTT.

This clonotype was recorded at least ten times. The genes are TRBV9 and TRBJ2-1; possibly TRBD1 for D (5 bases). Trimming cost V 1 base and J 4 bases, with 15 bases left between them. The CDR3 extends over 16 amino acids. The germline gives CDR1 SGDLS, CDR2 YYNGEE. The CDR3 here is CASSVSLGQPYNEQFF. The CDR3, as DNA: TGTGCCAGCAGCGTATCCTTAGGACAACCATACAATGAGCAGTTCTTC.

This clonotype was seen ten or more times. The rearrangement joins TRBV29-1 to TRBJ2-1; D is unresolved. With 4 bases removed from V and 9 bases from J, the gap between germline ends came to 10 bases. Germline CDR1 is SQVTM and CDR2 is ANQGSEA. The CDR3 sequence is 11 residues long. The CDR3 nucleotides are TGCAGCGTTGGAAAGAATAGTGAGCAGTTCTTC. Translating gives CSVGKNSEQFF.

A word on this clonotype: A single base separates this from a much larger clone, so it may be a read error. V is TRBV20-1 and J is TRBJ1-5, with a tentative D call TRBD1 (5 bases). This CDR3 spans 13 amino acids. CDR1 is DFQATT, CDR2 SNEGSKA, per germline (reference sequence). The CDR3 loop is CSARRGGSQPQRF. CDR3 in DNA: TGCAGTGCTAGACGGGGGGGGTCTCAGCCCCAGCGTTTT.

In its sample, this clonotype was seen many times. The CDR3 ends on some other residue instead of the conserved phenylalanine or tryptophan, so this is likely a read error. This chain connects TRBV29-1 to TRBJ2-1; D perhaps matches TRBD1 (5 bases). Germline V CDR1 and CDR2: SQVTM, ANQGSEA. CDR3 length: 14 amino acids. Trimming stripped 4 bases from V and 8 bases from J, with 18 bases between. The CDR3, as DNA: TGCAGCGTTGTGGACATCCCCCAGGGCTATGAGCAGTTCCTC. Protein: CSVVDIPQGYEQFL.

This clonotype has ten or more counts. The chain employs TRBV6-4 and TRBJ1-1, with a possible D match to TRBD1 (6 bases). Per germline, CDR1 MRHNA and CDR2 SNTAGT. The V gene lost 0 bases and the J gene lost 1 base, with 15 bases spanning the gap. The CDR3 runs to 17 residues. The CDR3 sequence: CASSDSGRAGENTEAFF. CDR3 bases: TGTGCCAGCAGTGACTCGGGTCGGGCAGGGGAGAACACTGAAGCTTTCTTT.

At least ten counts were recorded for this clonotype. The gene calls are TRBV5-1 and TRBJ1-2; D is uncertain. The CDR3 runs to 15 residues. V was trimmed by 1 base and J by 6 bases, leaving 16 bases between them. CDR1 is SGHRS, CDR2 YFSETQ, per germline. The CDR3 nucleotides are TGCGCCAGCAGCTTGCAAGGTCAGCTTCAGAATGGCTACACCTTC. Translating gives CASSLQGQLQNGYTF. The full variable domain, with the rest looked up from reference TRBV5-1 and TRBJ1-2, is KAGVTQTPRYLIKTRGQQVTLSCSPISGHRSVSWYQQTPGQGLQFLFEYFSETQRNKGNFPGRFSGRQFSNSRSEMNVSTLELGDSALYLCASSLQGQLQNGYTFGSGTRLTVV.

As to this clonotype: The junction shows a germline mismatch at one end, possibly a read error. This chain connects TRBV7-3 to TRBJ1-1; D perhaps matches TRBD1 (5 bases). CDR3 length: 14 residues. Germline V gives CDR1 SGHTA, CDR2 FQGTGA. CDR3 sequence reads: CASSLTGATTEAFF. CDR3 nucleotides: TGTGCCAGCAGCTTAACAGGGGCTACCACTGAAGCTTTCTTC.

This clonotype was seen at least ten times. This chain joins TRBV12-3 or TRBV12-4 and TRBJ1-5, with D hard to call. The V gene lost 6 bases and the J gene lost 0 bases, with 9 bases spanning the gap. The CDR3 loop spans 14 amino acids. The CDR3 DNA reads TGTGCCAGCAGCCCTCATTATAGCAATCAGCCCCAGCATTTT. Its protein is CASSPHYSNQPQHF.

Comments on this clonotype: A much larger clone differs from this one at a single base, so this may be a read error. The V gene is TRBV19, the J gene TRBJ2-5; 7 positions match TRBD2. The CDR3 has 11 residues. The V segment lost 9 bases and the J segment 8 bases; nucleotides outside the gene matches: 6. Germline loops: CDR1 LNHDA, CDR2 SQIVND (reference sequence). The CDR3 nucleotides are TGTGCCAGCCGACGGGGGGTTACCCAGTACTTC. This sequence encodes CASRRGVTQYF.

This clonotype was counted many times. The genes are TRBV20-1 and TRBJ2-6; 7 nucleotides align to TRBD1. The junction had 8 bases not matched to a gene; V was cut back by 0 bases and J by 0 bases. The CDR3 is 18 residues long. Looked up from germline, CDR1 is DFQATT and CDR2 is SNEGSKA (reference sequence). CDR3 amino acids: CSARDARTGVSGANVLTF. CDR3 DNA: TGCAGTGCTAGAGATGCGAGGACAGGCGTCTCTGGGGCCAACGTCCTGACTTTC.

This clonotype was seen ten or more times. V usage is TRBV3-1 and J usage is TRBJ2-7; 7 bases are shared with TRBD2. CDR3 length: 11 residues. The germline V gene encodes CDR1 LGHDT and CDR2 YNNKEL (reference sequence). V shed 4 bases, J shed 7 bases, and the junction held 1 base outside the gene matches. The CDR3 here is CASSRSGEQYF. DNA of the CDR3: TGTGCCAGCAGCCGTAGCGGGGAGCAGTACTTC.

This clonotype was picked up many times. The genes are TRBV7-8 and TRBJ2-1, with D tentatively TRBD1 (5 bases). V lost 5 bases and J lost 2, with 10 bases in between. This CDR3 region has 14 residues. Germline CDR1 is SGHVS and CDR2 is FQNEAQ. The CDR3 sequence: CASSPGLTYNEQFF. The DNA of the CDR3 is TGTGCCAGCAGCCCAGGGCTAACCTACAATGAGCAGTTCTTC.

At least ten counts were recorded for this clonotype. CDR3 DNA sequence: TGCAGCGTTGAAACCGGGGTGGATCAGCCCCAGCATTTT. Translated: CSVETGVDQPQHF. The rearrangement links TRBV29-1 to TRBJ1-5; D gene uncertain. Between the trimmed V and J ends, which lost 2 bases and 5 bases, there was a span of 10 bases. Germline CDR1 SQVTM, CDR2 ANQGSEA. The CDR3 has 13 amino acids.

This clonotype was counted many times. The rearrangement uses TRBV6-6 and TRBJ2-5, with a possible D match to TRBD2 (6 bases). The CDR3 spans 14 residues. CDR1 is MNHNY, CDR2 SVGAGI, per germline (reference sequence). V gave up 6 bases and J gave up 2 bases, with 13 bases separating them. CDR3 loop: CASRVPSEQETQYF. The CDR3, as DNA: TGTGCCAGCAGGGTGCCTAGCGAACAAGAGACCCAGTACTTC.

This clonotype was seen many times. The V gene is TRBV6-6, the J gene TRBJ1-5; a possible D gene is TRBD1 (6 bases). The CDR3 is 13 residues long. V was clipped by 6 bases and J by 5 bases, with 11 bases between them. The germline CDR1 and CDR2 sequences are MNHNY and SVGAGI (reference sequence). The CDR3 spells CASSLQGDQPQHF. The CDR3 DNA reads as TGTGCCAGCAGCCTACAGGGTGATCAGCCCCAGCATTTT.

This clonotype was observed at least ten times. The chain uses TRBV5-1 and TRBJ2-7; TRBD2 matches at 11 bases. The CDR3 sequence is 15 residues long. The V segment lost 1 base and the J segment 5 bases; nucleotides outside the gene matches: 5. In germline, CDR1 is SGHRS, CDR2 YFSETQ. The CDR3: CASSLLAGGPNEQYF. The CDR3 region has the DNA TGCGCCAGCAGCTTGCTAGCGGGAGGACCGAACGAGCAGTACTTC.

The count of this clonotype is one. A single base separates this from a much larger clone, so it may be a read error. J is TRBJ1-5 and V is TRBV28; 7 bases agree with TRBD1. The germline CDR1 and CDR2 sequences are MDHEN and SYDVKM. The CDR3 has 14 amino acids. CDR3: CGSTSPGQNQPQHF. The CDR3 DNA is TGTGGCAGCACTTCGCCGGGACAGAATCAGCCCCAGCATTTT.

This clonotype came up many times. This sequence joins TRBV23-1 and TRBJ1-5, with 11 bases aligning to TRBD1. TRBV23-1 falls under the ORF class, with uncertain function. V was clipped by 0 bases and J by 7 bases; unmatched bases: 11. This CDR3 region has 18 residues. CDR3 amino acids: CASSQSGQGETVKQPQHF. The CDR3 nucleotides are TGCGCCAGCAGTCAATCGGGACAGGGGGAGACGGTAAAACAGCCCCAGCATTTT.

This clonotype was seen repeatedly, ten times or more. The rearrangement joins TRBV18 to TRBJ2-5; D is undetermined. The CDR3 contains 13 residues. Germline V gene data show CDR1 as KGHSH and CDR2 as LQKENI. Trimming cost V 0 bases and J 4 bases, with 6 bases left between them. CDR3 DNA: TGTGCCAGCTCACCACCCCCGAGAGAGACCCAGTACTTC. Protein product: CASSPPPRETQYF.

This clonotype was picked up many times. The J gene is TRBJ1-2, the V gene TRBV30, with D uncertain. Germline V lookup: CDR1 GTSNPN, CDR2 SVGIG (reference sequence). Trimming took off 1 base at V and 5 bases at J, with 11 bases between the two ends. The CDR3 length is 13 residues. The CDR3: CAWSAPDRYGYTF. CDR3 DNA sequence: TGTGCCTGGAGTGCCCCCGACCGATATGGCTACACCTTC.

This clonotype came up many times. J is TRBJ2-2 and V is TRBV5-1; D may be TRBD1 or TRBD2 (7 bases each). This CDR3 spans 17 amino acids. The germline V and J ends were trimmed by 2 bases and 2 bases, with 16 bases remaining between them. Germline CDR1 and CDR2: SGHRS and YFSETQ. As DNA, the CDR3 is TGCGCCAGCAGCTTATCCCACAGGGGACTAAACACCGGGGAGCTGTTTTTT. Translated, it gives CASSLSHRGLNTGELFF.

This clonotype was counted ten times or more. The rearrangement uses TRBV5-1 and TRBJ2-5, with D tentatively TRBD2 (5 bases). CDR3 length: 15 residues. Germline V gene lookup returns CDR1 SGHRS and CDR2 YFSETQ. Trimming left V 3 bases short and J 5 bases short, with 17 bases between. The CDR3 sequence: CASSSSNLRGETQYF. DNA for the CDR3: TGCGCCAGCAGCTCTAGTAACCTTCGAGGGGAGACCCAGTACTTC.

This clonotype was seen ten or more times. This sequence joins TRBV6-5 and TRBJ1-2; 8 bases are shared with TRBD1. Germline-derived CDR1 and CDR2 are MNHEY and SVGAGI. The V segment lost 8 bases and the J segment 5 bases; nucleotides outside the gene matches: 10. The CDR3 is made up of 14 amino acids. CDR3 sequence (DNA): TGTGCCAGCGGCCCCTCAGGGGGCTGGTATGGCTACACCTTC. Its protein product is CASGPSGGWYGYTF.

This clonotype was seen ten or more times. The chain joins TRBV28 to TRBJ2-3, with D perhaps TRBD2 (6 bases). The CDR3 is 17 residues long. The germline V gene encodes CDR1 MDHEN and CDR2 SYDVKM. V lost 1 base and J lost 4, with 18 bases in between. CDR3 sequence (DNA): TGTGCCAGCAGTTTATATCGGCAGTCCGGGGGAGCAGATACGCAGTATTTT. Translation gives CASSLYRQSGGADTQYF.

This clonotype was observed at least ten times. The chain uses TRBV5-1 and TRBJ1-4; D remains ambiguous. The CDR3 is 17 amino acids. The germline gives CDR1 SGHRS, CDR2 YFSETQ. V lost 0 bases to trimming and J lost 6 bases, with 18 bases between them. CDR3 region: CASSLVSQDERDEKLFF. For the CDR3, the DNA is TGCGCCAGCAGCTTGGTATCGCAGGACGAAAGAGATGAAAAACTGTTTTTT. Full variable domain (outside the CDR3, taken from reference TRBV5-1 and TRBJ1-4): KAGVTQTPRYLIKTRGQQVTLSCSPISGHRSVSWYQQTPGQGLQFLFEYFSETQRNKGNFPGRFSGRQFSNSRSEMNVSTLELGDSALYLCASSLVSQDERDEKLFFGSGTQLSVL.

As concerns this clonotype: One base separates it from a far larger clone, so it is likely a read error. This chain connects TRBV7-3 to TRBJ2-3, with a possible D match to TRBD2 (6 bases). The CDR3 extends over 16 amino acids. Germline-derived CDR1 and CDR2 are SGHTA and FQGTGA. The ends were cut back, 2 bases at V and 3 bases at J, with 15 bases in the middle. The CDR3 DNA reads TGTGCCAGCAGCTTACCGCGGGGCAGGGCAACAGATACGCAGTATTTT. Its translation is CASSLPRGRATDTQYF.